This T cell receptor (beta chain) came from a study of control samples from healthy donors and cancer patients. Assay used: immunoSEQ multiplex PCR; TCRdb lists only in-frame clones, some missing. The repertoire holds about 130,000 clones, 80% to 95% seen once, with 2.5% in the top ten. V lost 4 bases and J 0 bases, leaving 10 bases between the germline ends. The CDR3 sequence is 15 residues long. The germline gives CDR1 SEHNR, CDR2 FQNEAQ (reference sequence). The sequenced sample consisted of blood. This sequence originates from a man between 18 and 35 years old in good health. The V and J genes are TRBV7-9 and TRBJ1-5, with TRBD1 as a possible D gene (5 bases). CDR3: CASSSPGDSNQPQHF. The CDR3 region has the DNA TGTGCCAGCAGCTCCCCGGGGGATAGCAATCAGCCCCAGCATTTT.